Given below is one TCR beta chain in context. The assay was immunoSEQ multiplex PCR, and TCRdb's table has in-frame clones only and misses some. The sample holds 550,000 to 800,000 clones, approximately 83% seen once. These data originate in a study of shared T cell receptors in the human thymus. This CDR3 spans 18 amino acids. V lost 4 bases and J lost 4; bases outside the gene matches: 18. The germline gives CDR1 LNHDA, CDR2 SQIVND (reference sequence). These same records also appear under a second study, on human thymus T cells. From that report: The thymus tissue came from resections taken during corrective heart surgery. In thymic and blood repertoires alike, V and J usage looked biased. As related research reported, thymic repertoires overlapped highly among unrelated individuals.

This receptor was taken from a girl less than two years old with a congenital heart defect. The chain couples TRBV19 to TRBJ1-2; 7 nucleotides line up with TRBD1. Material: thymocytes. The CDR3 reads CASSTKKVPGQQIYGYTF. CDR3 DNA sequence: TGTGCCAGTAGTACAAAGAAGGTCCCGGGACAGCAGATCTATGGCTACACCTTC. The full variable domain, its missing parts supplied by reference TRBV19 and TRBJ1-2, is DGGITQSPKYLFRKEGQNVTLSCEQNLNHDAMYWYRQDPGQGLRLIYYSQIVNDFQKGDIAEGYSVSREKKESFPLTVTSAQKNPTAFYLCASSTKKVPGQQIYGYTFGSGTRLTVV.